The 17 T cell receptor beta chains listed next were all sequenced from one sample in a study of blood T cell repertoires in COVID-19. Generated by immunoSEQ multiplex PCR, the TCRdb table keeps only in-frame clones and is missing some. Among roughly 52,000 clones listed, approximately 88% were seen once. The material sequenced was peripheral blood. These receptors were obtained from a human donor in a cohort sampled during active COVID-19.

This chain uses TRBV3-1 (or the pseudogene TRBV3-2) with TRBJ2-2; tentatively, D is TRBD2 (6 bases). The V end lost 7 bases, the J end lost 1 base, and 22 bases lay between the germline ends. CDR3 size: 18 residues. Germline loops: CDR1 LGHDT, CDR2 YNNKEL (reference sequence). CDR3 nucleotides: TGTGCCAGCACGGCGGGGTATCTGGTTGGGGTGAACACCGGGGAGCTGTTTTTT. Translating it yields CASTAGYLVGVNTGELFF.

The gene calls are TRBV14 and TRBJ2-7; 7 nucleotides match TRBD2. There are 13 residues in the CDR3. Germline V gives CDR1 SGHDN, CDR2 FVKESK. Trimming removed 3 bases from V and 6 bases from J; junction bases left unmatched: 5. This CDR3 is CASSHGSGGEQYF. CDR3 in DNA: TGTGCCAGCAGCCACGGTTCGGGGGGCGAGCAGTACTTC. Together with reference TRBV14 and TRBJ2-7, the CDR3 gives the full variable domain: EAGVTQFPSHSVIEKGQTVTLRCDPISGHDNLYWYRRVMGKEIKFLLHFVKESKQDESGMPNNRFLAERTGGTYSTLKVQPAELEDSGVYFCASSHGSGGEQYFGPGTRLTVT.

As to this clone: Sequence at one end of the junction differs from germline and may be a read error. The rearrangement links TRBV7-7 to TRBJ2-5; 10 nucleotides line up with TRBD2. This CDR3 is built from 16 residues. Germline CDR1 reads SSHAT; CDR2 reads FNYEAQ (reference sequence). CDR3 in amino acids: CASSFVAGGSQETQYF. DNA for the CDR3: TGTGCTAGCAGCTTCGTAGCGGGGGGTTCCCAAGAGACCCAGTACTTC.

This chain uses TRBV5-1 with TRBJ2-2; D is uncertain. The germline V and J ends were trimmed by 0 bases and 5 bases, with 8 bases remaining between them. Germline values: CDR1 SGHRS, CDR2 YFSETQ. The CDR3 contains 14 residues. The CDR3 DNA follows: TGCGCCAGCAGCTTGGGTGAGAAGACCGGGGAGCTGTTTTTT. Its protein is CASSLGEKTGELFF.

The V and J genes are TRBV30 and TRBJ2-4; maybe TRBD1 (6 bases). Germline CDR1 GTSNPN, CDR2 SVGIG (reference sequence). This CDR3 comprises 16 residues. With 4 bases removed from V and 0 bases from J, the gap between germline ends came to 16 bases. The CDR3 region is CAWTQDRLIAKNIQYF. CDR3 DNA: TGTGCCTGGACCCAGGACAGACTCATAGCCAAAAACATTCAGTACTTC.

The J gene is TRBJ2-5, the V gene TRBV5-1; D might be TRBD2 (7 bases). The CDR3 loop spans 16 amino acids. V was pared by 0 bases and J by 2 bases, with 14 bases between. CDR1 SGHRS and CDR2 YFSETQ come from the germline V gene. CDR3 DNA sequence: TGCGCCAGCAGCTTGGTCGGGGGGCCTGAACAAGAGACCCAGTACTTC. Protein sequence: CASSLVGGPEQETQYF.

The chain employs TRBV6-5 and TRBJ2-7; D may be TRBD1 (5 bases). Germline loops: CDR1 MNHEY, CDR2 SVGAGI. V lost 2 bases and J lost 5, with 16 bases in between. This CDR3 contains 15 residues. CDR3 sequence: CASSYDRGPKNEQYF. The CDR3 DNA is TGTGCCAGCAGTTACGATAGGGGTCCAAAAAACGAGCAGTACTTC.

The gene calls are TRBV6-5 and TRBJ1-1, with D tentatively TRBD1 (5 bases). The CDR3 is 16 residues long. Germline assignment: CDR1 MNHEY and CDR2 SVGAGI. The V end was cut by 0 bases, the J end by 10 bases, with 21 bases between. In DNA, the CDR3 is TGTGCCAGCAGTTACTCGAACCCCAGGGTGGGTTATGTAGCTTTCTTT. It is translated as CASSYSNPRVGYVAFF.

V is TRBV7-2 and J is TRBJ2-1, with D tentatively TRBD2 (5 bases). Trimming shortened V by 1 base and J by 7 bases, and 14 bases separated the two germline ends. CDR3 size: 15 residues. Germline CDR1 reads SGHTA; CDR2 reads FQGNSA. The CDR3 bases are TGTGCCAGCAGCTTAGGGCCGACCCCGGGAAATGAGCAGTTCTTC. It is translated as CASSLGPTPGNEQFF.

This chain joins TRBV9 and TRBJ2-3, with 7 bases matching TRBD2. Germline loops: CDR1 SGDLS, CDR2 YYNGEE. J lost 3 bases, V lost 0 bases, and 7 bases had no gene match. CDR3 length equals 16 residues. The CDR3: CASSVALADPTDTQYF. The CDR3 nucleotides are TGTGCCAGCAGCGTAGCTCTAGCGGACCCAACAGATACGCAGTATTTT. Together with reference TRBV9 and TRBJ2-3, the CDR3 gives the full variable domain: DSGVTQTPKHLITATGQRVTLRCSPRSGDLSVYWYQQSLDQGLQFLIQYYNGEERAKGNILERFSAQQFPDLHSELNLSSLELGDSALYFCASSVALADPTDTQYFGPGTRLTVL.

This rearrangement joins TRBV7-2 to TRBJ2-7; D ambiguous. V lost 4 bases and J 4 bases, leaving 11 bases between the germline ends. This CDR3 spans 13 amino acids. Germline loops: CDR1 SGHTA, CDR2 FQGNSA. In DNA, the CDR3 is TGTGCCAGCAGCTCGAATAGCCGATACGAGCAGTACTTC. The encoded protein is CASSSNSRYEQYF.

V is TRBV30 and J is TRBJ2-7; D might be TRBD2 (6 bases). Germline V lookup: CDR1 GTSNPN, CDR2 SVGIG (reference sequence). Deletions cut 3 bases from V and 0 bases from J, with 12 bases between. The CDR3 sequence is 14 residues long. The CDR3: CAWRYGGTSYEQYF. The CDR3 nucleotides are TGTGCCTGGAGGTACGGAGGGACCTCCTACGAGCAGTACTTC.

The chain couples TRBV4-2 to TRBJ1-4; 12 positions match TRBD1. Germline V gene sequence: CDR1 LGHNA, CDR2 YNFKEQ. The length of the CDR3 is 17 residues. After removal of 4 bases from V and 4 bases from J, the junction contained 7 bases not matched to a gene. The CDR3 DNA follows: TGTGCCAGCAGCCGGGACAGGGGGCAACTGGGTAATGAAAAACTGTTTTTT. Amino acid sequence: CASSRDRGQLGNEKLFF.

The V call is TRBV12-3 or TRBV12-4, the J call TRBJ1-2; D is possibly TRBD1 (5 bases). The CDR3 runs 13 residues. V shed 3 bases and J shed 7 bases, with 12 bases lying between them. The CDR3 sequence is CASSFNVQGGYTF. As DNA, the CDR3 is TGTGCCAGCAGTTTTAACGTCCAGGGTGGCTACACCTTC.

The chain links TRBV21-1 to TRBJ1-1. TRBV21-1 represents a pseudogene. The CDR3 sequence is 14 residues long. This CDR3 reads CASSRHTGTTGAFF. The CDR3 DNA follows: TGTGCCAGCAGCAGACACACCGGGACTACGGGGGCTTTCTTT.

The rearrangement uses TRBV6-2 or TRBV6-3 and TRBJ2-5, with TRBD1 identical over 7 bases. The V gene end was trimmed by 2 bases and the J gene end by 2 bases; junction bases not matched to a gene: 5. CDR1 is MNHEY, CDR2 SVGEGT, per germline. CDR3 length: 15 residues. DNA for the CDR3: TGTGCCAGCAGTTACGGGAACAGGGGTCAAGAGACCCAGTACTTC. Amino acid sequence: CASSYGNRGQETQYF.

The chain links TRBV5-1 to TRBJ2-3; tentatively, D is TRBD1 (6 bases). Germline V lookup: CDR1 SGHRS, CDR2 YFSETQ. The CDR3 is 15 amino acids. V lost 2 bases and J 2 bases, leaving 12 bases between the germline ends. The CDR3 is CASSFRGRFTDTQYF. CDR3 nucleotide sequence: TGCGCCAGCAGCTTCAGGGGACGGTTCACAGATACGCAGTATTTT.